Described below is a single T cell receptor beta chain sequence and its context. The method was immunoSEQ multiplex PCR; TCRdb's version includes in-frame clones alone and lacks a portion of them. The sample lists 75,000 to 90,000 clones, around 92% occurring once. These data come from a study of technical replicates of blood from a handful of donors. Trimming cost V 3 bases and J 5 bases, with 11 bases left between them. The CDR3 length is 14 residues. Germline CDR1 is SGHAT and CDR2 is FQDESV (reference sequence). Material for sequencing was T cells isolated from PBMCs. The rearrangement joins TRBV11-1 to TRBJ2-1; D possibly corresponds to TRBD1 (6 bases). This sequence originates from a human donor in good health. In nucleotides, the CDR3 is TGTGCCAGCAGCTTTAGACAGGTCCACAATGAGCAGTTCTTC. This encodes CASSFRQVHNEQFF.